Presented here are 2 T cell receptor beta chains from one specimen sequenced in a study of T cells after yellow fever vaccination. TCRdb itself ran the 5' RACE reads through MiXCR, one entry per CDR3 protein. The sample holds fewer than 450,000 distinct CDR3 sequences; about 4% are singletons and the top ten take 24%. This specimen consisted of PBMCs, obtained 5 days after the yellow fever booster vaccination. All receptors come from a man in his late teens or twenties who received the YFV17D yellow fever vaccine.

The V and J genes are TRBV7-9 and TRBJ1-2; D is uncertain. The CDR3 is made up of 12 amino acids. V lost 1 base and J 3 bases, leaving 3 bases between the germline ends. In germline, CDR1 is SEHNR, CDR2 FQNEAQ (reference sequence). The CDR3 sequence is CASSLVDYGYTF. CDR3 coding DNA: TGTGCCAGCAGCTTAGTGGACTATGGCTACACCTTC.

This clonotype was observed a handful of times. J is TRBJ2-3 and V is TRBV7-2, with 11 bases fitting TRBD2. This CDR3 has 14 residues. The junction had 7 bases not matched to a gene; V was cut back by 11 bases and J by 3 bases. The germline V gene has CDR1 SGHTA and CDR2 FQGNSA. CDR3 protein: CAGGPSGGTDTQYF. CDR3 nucleotide sequence: TGTGCCGGGGGACCTAGCGGGGGGACAGATACGCAGTATTTT.